This section outlines one T cell receptor (beta chain) sequence together with its context. The beta constant-region primer was an equimolar mix of two oligonucleotides covering TRBC1 and TRBC2. TCRdb analysed the UMI-ligation and nested PCR reads with MiXCR anew, one entry per CDR3 protein. The sample lists about 80,000 distinct CDR3 sequences; under 15% were seen once. The data are from a study of naive and memory T cell subsets. This CDR3 has 11 amino acids. V was pared by 7 bases and J by 3 bases, with 6 bases between. Germline CDR1 reads LNHDA; CDR2 reads SQIVND (reference sequence). The source of this sequence is a human donor in good health. Sequencing was carried out using central memory CD4+ T cells from blood. This chain connects TRBV19 to TRBJ1-2; D gene ambiguous. This chain's CDR3 is CASTQDYGYTF. The CDR3 region has the DNA TGTGCCAGTACCCAGGACTATGGCTACACCTTC.